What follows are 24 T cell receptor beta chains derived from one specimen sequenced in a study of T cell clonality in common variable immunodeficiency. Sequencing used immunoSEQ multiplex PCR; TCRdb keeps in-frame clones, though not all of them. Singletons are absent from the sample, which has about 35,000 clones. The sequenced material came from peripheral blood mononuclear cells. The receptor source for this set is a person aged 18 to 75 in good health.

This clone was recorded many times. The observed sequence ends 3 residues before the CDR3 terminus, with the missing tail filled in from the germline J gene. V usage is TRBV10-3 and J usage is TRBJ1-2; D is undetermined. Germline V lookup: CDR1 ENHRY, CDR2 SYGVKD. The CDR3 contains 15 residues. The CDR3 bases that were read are TGTGCCATCAGTGCCGCGGCAGCAACCCTTAGCGGC. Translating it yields CAISAAAATLSG. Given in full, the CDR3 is CAISAAAATLSGYTF.

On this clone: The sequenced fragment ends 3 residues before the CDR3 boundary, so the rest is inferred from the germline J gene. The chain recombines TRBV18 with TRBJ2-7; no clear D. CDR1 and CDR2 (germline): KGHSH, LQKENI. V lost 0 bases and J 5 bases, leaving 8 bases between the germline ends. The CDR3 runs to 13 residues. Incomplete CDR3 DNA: TGTGCCAGCTCACCACCATCGGTGCACGAG. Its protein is CASSPPSVHE. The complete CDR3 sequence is CASSPPSVHEQYF. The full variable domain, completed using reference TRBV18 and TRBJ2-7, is NAGVMQNPRHLVRRRGQEARLRCSPMKGHSHVYWYRQLPEEGLKFMVYLQKENIIDESGMPKERFSAEFPKEGPSILRIQQVVRGDSAAYFCASSPPSVHEQYFGPGTRLTVT.

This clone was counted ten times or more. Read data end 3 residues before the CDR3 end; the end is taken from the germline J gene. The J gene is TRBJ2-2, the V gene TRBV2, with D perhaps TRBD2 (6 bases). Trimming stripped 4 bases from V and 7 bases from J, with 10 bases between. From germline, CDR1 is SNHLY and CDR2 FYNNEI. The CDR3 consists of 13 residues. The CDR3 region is CASSVLASGELFF. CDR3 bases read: TGTGCCAGCAGTGTACTAGCCAGCGGGGAG. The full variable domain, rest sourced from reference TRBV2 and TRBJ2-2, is EPEVTQTPSHQVTQMGQEVILRCVPISNHLYFYWYRQILGQKVEFLVSFYNNEISEKSEIFDDQFSVERPDGSNFTLKIRSTKLEDSAMYFCASSVLASGELFFGEGSRLTVL.

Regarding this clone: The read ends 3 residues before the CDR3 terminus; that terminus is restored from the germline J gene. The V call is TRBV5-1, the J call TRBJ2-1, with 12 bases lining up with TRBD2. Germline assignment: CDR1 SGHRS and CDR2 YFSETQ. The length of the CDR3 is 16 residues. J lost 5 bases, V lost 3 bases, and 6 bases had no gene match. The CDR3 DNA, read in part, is TGCGCCAGCAGCTCACCTAGCGGGAGGGCTGACAATGAG. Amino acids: CASSSPSGRADNE. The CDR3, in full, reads CASSSPSGRADNEQFF.

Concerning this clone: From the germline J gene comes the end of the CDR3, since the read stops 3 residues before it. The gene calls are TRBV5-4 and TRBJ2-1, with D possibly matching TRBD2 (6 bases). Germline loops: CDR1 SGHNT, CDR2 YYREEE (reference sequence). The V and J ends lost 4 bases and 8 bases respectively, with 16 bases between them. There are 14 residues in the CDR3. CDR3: CASSTPAGTDEQFF. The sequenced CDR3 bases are TGTGCCAGCAGCACCCCAGCGGGTACCGATGAG. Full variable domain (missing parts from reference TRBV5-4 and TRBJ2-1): ETGVTQSPTHLIKTRGQQVTLRCSSQSGHNTVSWYQQALGQGPQFIFQYYREEENGRGNFPPRFSGLQFPNYSSELNVNALELDDSALYLCASSTPAGTDEQFFGPGTRLTVL.

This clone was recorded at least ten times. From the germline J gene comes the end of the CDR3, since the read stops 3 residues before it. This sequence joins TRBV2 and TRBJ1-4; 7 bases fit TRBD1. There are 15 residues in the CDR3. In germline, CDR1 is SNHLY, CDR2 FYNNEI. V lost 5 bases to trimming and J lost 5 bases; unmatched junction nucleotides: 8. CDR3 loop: CASSLQGQWNEKLFF. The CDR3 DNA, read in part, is TGTGCCAGCAGTCTACAGGGACAGTGGAATGAAAAA.

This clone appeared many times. The CDR3 bases that were read are TGCAGCGTTGAACGTGGGACAGGAGCTAACTATGGC. This translates into CSVERGTGANYG. The whole CDR3 region reads CSVERGTGANYGYTF. The gene calls are TRBV29-1 and TRBJ1-2; 8 bases are a match to TRBD1. The read is 3 residues too short to cover the CDR3 end, so that end is filled in from the germline J gene. Germline-derived CDR1 and CDR2 are SQVTM and ANQGSEA. After removal of 2 bases from V and 0 bases from J, the junction contained 5 bases not matched to a gene. CDR3 length: 15 residues.

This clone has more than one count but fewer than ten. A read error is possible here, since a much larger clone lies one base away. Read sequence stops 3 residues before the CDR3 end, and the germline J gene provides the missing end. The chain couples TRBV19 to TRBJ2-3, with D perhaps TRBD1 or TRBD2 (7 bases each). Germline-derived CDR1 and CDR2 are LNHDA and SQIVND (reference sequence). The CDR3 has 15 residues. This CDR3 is CASSSGRGLNQPQYF. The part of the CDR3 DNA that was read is TGTGCCAGTAGCTCGGGGAGGGGGCTGAATCAGCCG.

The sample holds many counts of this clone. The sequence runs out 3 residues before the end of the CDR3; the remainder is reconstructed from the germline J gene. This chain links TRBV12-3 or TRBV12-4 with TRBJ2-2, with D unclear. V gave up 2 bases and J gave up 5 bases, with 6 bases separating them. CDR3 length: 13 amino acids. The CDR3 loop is CASSLTLTGELFF. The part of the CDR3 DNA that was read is TGTGCCAGCAGTTTAACACTAACCGGGGAG.

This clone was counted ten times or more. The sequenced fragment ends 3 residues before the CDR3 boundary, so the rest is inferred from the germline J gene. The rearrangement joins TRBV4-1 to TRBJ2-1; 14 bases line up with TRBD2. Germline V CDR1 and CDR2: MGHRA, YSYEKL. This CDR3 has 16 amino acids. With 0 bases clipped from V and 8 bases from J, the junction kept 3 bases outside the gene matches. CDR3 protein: CASSQDRGLAGDEQFF. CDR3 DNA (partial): TGCGCCAGCAGCCAAGACAGGGGACTAGCGGGAGATGAG.

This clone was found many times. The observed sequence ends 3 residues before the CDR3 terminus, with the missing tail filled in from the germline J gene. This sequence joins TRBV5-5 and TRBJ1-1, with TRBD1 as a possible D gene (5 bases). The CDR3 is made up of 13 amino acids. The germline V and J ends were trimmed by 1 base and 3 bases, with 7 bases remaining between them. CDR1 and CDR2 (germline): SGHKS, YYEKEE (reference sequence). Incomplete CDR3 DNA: TGTGCCAGCAGCTTGAGGGGTTACACTGAA. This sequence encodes CASSLRGYTE. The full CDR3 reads CASSLRGYTEAFF.

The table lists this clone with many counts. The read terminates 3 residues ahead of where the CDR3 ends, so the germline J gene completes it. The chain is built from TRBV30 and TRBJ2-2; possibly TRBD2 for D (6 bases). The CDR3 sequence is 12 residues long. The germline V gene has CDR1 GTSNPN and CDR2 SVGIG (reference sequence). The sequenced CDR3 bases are TGTGCCTGCGGGGGTACTAATGAAAAG. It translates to CACGGTNEK. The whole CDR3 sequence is CACGGTNEKLFF.

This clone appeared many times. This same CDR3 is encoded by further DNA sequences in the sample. This CDR3 reads CASSQDRFRSGRGLNTEAFF. The covered CDR3 bases are TGTGCCAGCAGCCAAGATCGATTTCGCTCGGGCAGGGGGCTGAACACTGAA. The chain links TRBV14 to TRBJ1-1; 8 bases line up with TRBD1. The missing CDR3 end, 3 residues past where the read stops, is filled in from the germline J gene. Losses at the gene ends were 0 bases for V and 0 bases for J; bases not matched to a gene: 15. The CDR3 runs 20 residues. CDR1 and CDR2 (germline): SGHDN, FVKESK.

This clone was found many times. CDR3: CSGSPGTGYNEQFF. The sequenced CDR3 bases are TGCAGCGGTTCCCCCGGGACAGGCTACAATGAG. The chain has TRBV20-1 and TRBJ2-1, with TRBD1 matching 8 bases. The read finishes 3 residues shy of the CDR3 end, and the germline J gene is used to complete it. Germline CDR1 and CDR2: DFQATT and SNEGSKA (reference sequence). This CDR3 has 14 amino acids.

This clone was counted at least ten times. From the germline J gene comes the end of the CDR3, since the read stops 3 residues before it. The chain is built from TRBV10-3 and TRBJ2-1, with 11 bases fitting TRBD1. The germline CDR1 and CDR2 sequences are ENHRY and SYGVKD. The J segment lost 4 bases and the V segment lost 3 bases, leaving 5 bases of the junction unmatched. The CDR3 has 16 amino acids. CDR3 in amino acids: CAISDGTGGSYNEQFF. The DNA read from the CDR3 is TGTGCCATCAGTGACGGGACAGGGGGTTCTTACAATGAG.

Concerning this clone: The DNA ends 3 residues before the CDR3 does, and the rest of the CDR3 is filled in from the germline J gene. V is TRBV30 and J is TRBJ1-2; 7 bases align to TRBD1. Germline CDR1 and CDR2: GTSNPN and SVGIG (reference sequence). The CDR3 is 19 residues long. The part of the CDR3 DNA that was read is TGTGCCTGGAGTGCCTTAGCCCGGGGGGGGGCAGGGGGAAAGAACGAC. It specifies CAWSALARGGAGGKND. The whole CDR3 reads CAWSALARGGAGGKNDYTF.

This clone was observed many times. The part of the CDR3 DNA that was read is TGTGCCAGTAGGGGCCTCGGACAGTCTGGGGCCAACGTC. The encoded protein is CASRGLGQSGANV. The whole CDR3 protein reads CASRGLGQSGANVLTF. The V call is TRBV19, the J call TRBJ2-6; D possibly corresponds to TRBD1 (6 bases). Sequencing ends 3 residues short of the CDR3 end; the germline J gene provides the rest. Germline CDR1 LNHDA, CDR2 SQIVND (reference sequence). Between the trimmed V and J ends, which lost 6 bases and 1 base, there was a span of 13 bases. This CDR3 has 16 amino acids.

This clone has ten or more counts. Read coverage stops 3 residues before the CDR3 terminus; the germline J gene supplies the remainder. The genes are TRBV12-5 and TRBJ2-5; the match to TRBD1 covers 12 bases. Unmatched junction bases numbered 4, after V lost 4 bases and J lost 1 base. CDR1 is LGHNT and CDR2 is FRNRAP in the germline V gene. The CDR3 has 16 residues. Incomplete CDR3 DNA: TGTGCTAGTGGTTGGGACAGGGGGCAACCCCAAGAGACC. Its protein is CASGWDRGQPQET. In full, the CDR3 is CASGWDRGQPQETQYF.

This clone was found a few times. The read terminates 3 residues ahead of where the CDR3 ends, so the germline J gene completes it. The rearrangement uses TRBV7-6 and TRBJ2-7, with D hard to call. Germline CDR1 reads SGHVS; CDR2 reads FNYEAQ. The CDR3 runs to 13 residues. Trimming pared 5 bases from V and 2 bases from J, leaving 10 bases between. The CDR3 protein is CASSPFTAYEQYF. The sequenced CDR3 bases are TGTGCCAGCAGCCCCTTCACAGCCTACGAG.

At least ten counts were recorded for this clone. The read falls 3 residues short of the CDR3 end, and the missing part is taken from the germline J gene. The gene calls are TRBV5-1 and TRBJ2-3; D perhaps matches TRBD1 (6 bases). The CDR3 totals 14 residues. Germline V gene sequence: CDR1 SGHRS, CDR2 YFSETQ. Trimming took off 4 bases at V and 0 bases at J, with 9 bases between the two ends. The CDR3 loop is CASSQTGSTDTQYF. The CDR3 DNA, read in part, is TGCGCCAGCAGCCAAACAGGGAGCACAGATACG.

CDR3 sequence: CASRGASTDTQYF. Incomplete CDR3 DNA: TGTGCCAGCCGCGGGGCTAGCACAGATACG. The chain carries TRBV18 and TRBJ2-3; D is perhaps TRBD2 (6 bases). The read ends 3 residues early relative to the CDR3; the germline J gene fills the gap. V was trimmed by 8 bases and J by 0 bases, leaving 9 bases between them. The germline V gene has CDR1 KGHSH and CDR2 LQKENI. There are 13 residues in the CDR3.

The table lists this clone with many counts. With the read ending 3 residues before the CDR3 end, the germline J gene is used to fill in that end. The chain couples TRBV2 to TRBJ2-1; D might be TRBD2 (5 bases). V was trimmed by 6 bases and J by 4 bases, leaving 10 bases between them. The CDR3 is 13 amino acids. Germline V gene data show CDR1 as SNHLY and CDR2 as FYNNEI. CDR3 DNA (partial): TGTGCCAGCAGCGCGGGTCCTTACAATGAG. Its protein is CASSAGPYNE. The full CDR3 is CASSAGPYNEQFF.

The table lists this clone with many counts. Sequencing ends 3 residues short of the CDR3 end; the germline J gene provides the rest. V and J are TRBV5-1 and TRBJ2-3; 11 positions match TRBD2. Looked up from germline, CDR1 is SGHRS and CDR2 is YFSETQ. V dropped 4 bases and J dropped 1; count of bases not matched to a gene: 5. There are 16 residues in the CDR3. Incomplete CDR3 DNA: TGCGCCAGCAGCCGCTTAGCGGGAGGGGGCACAGATACG. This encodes CASSRLAGGGTDT. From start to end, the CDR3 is CASSRLAGGGTDTQYF.

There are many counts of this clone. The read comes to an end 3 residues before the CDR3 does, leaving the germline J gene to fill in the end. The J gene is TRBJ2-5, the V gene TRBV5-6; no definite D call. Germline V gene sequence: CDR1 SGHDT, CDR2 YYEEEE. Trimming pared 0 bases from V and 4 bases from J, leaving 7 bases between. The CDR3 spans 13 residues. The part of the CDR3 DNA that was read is TGTGCCAGCAGCTTGGACTACGGAGAGACC. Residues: CASSLDYGET. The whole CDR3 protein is CASSLDYGETQYF.